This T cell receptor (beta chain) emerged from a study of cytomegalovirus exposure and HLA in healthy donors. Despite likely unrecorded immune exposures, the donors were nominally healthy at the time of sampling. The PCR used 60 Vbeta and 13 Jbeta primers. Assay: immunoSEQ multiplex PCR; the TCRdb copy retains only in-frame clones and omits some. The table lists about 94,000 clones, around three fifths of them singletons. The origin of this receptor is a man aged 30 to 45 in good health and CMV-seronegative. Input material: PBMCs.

CDR3 nucleotides: TGTGCCAGCAGCTTTAGCCTAGCGGGAGATAAGGACAATGAGCAGTTCTTC. Translating it yields CASSFSLAGDKDNEQFF. This chain connects TRBV7-2 to TRBJ2-1; the match to TRBD2 covers 10 bases. The V and J ends lost 3 bases and 5 bases, in that order; junction bases with no gene match: 10. Germline CDR1 reads SGHTA; CDR2 reads FQGNSA. The CDR3 extends over 17 amino acids.